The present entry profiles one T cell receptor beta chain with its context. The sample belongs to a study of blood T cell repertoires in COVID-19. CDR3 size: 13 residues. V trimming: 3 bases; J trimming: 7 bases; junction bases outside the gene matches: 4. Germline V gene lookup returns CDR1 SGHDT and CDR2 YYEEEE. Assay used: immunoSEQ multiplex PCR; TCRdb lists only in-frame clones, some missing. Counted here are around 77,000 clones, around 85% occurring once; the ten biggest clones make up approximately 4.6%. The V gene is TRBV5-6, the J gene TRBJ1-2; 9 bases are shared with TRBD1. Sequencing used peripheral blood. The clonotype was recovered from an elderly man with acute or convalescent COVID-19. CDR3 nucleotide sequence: TGTGCCAGCAGCTCCCGACAGGGGGGTGGCTACACCTTC. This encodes CASSSRQGGGYTF.